This T cell receptor beta chain is from a study of Graves' ophthalmopathy and Graves' hyperthyroidism. The evidence that diagnosis relied on was clinical symptoms, serum thyroxine, TRAb, thyroid ultrasound and orbital computed tomography. Amplification targeted the TCR beta CDR3 regions, with RNA transcripts as the source material. After a first-round RT-PCR with HTBI primers, a second-round multiplex PCR was run. TCRdb processed the multiplex PCR reads anew with MiXCR; each CDR3 protein has one entry. The sample has more than 300,000 distinct CDR3 sequences, 15% to 17% seen once. This clonotype was recorded at least ten times. Antigen: not known. Relative to the germline gene, one junction end is altered; a read error may explain this. The CDR3 contains 13 residues. Whole-study results and caveats: Separation of ophthalmopathy from stable hyperthyroidism was achieved by a 13-signature model, at roughly 90% sensitivity and around 81% specificity.

The chain links TRBV12-3 or TRBV12-4 to TRBJ1-3; the D is unclear. Sequenced input: peripheral blood. The TCR was taken from a woman in her late teens or twenties with stable Graves' hyperthyroidism. The CDR3 protein is CASRLENGNTIYF. DNA of the CDR3: TGTGCCAGCAGGTTAGAAAACGGAAACACCATATATTTT.